The TCR beta chain described here comes from a study of shared T cell receptors in the human thymus. The CDR3 covers 17 residues. The protocol was immunoSEQ multiplex PCR, while the TCRdb copy is restricted to in-frame clones and leaves out a portion. This sample has about 380,000 clones, with just under 95% found just once. This clone was picked up one time. The sample comprised thymocytes. The V gene is TRBV21-1, the J gene TRBJ1-5; TRBD1, as called in the table, went unchecked against the DNA. TRBV21-1 is a pseudogene. The TCR sequence derives from a human donor. The CDR3 loop is CASSIMTGFPSNQPQHF. The CDR3 DNA reads as TGTGCCAGCAGCATAATGACAGGTTTTCCTAGCAATCAGCCCCAGCATTTT.